The 16 T cell receptor beta chains given below trace back to one sample, sequenced in a study of radiotherapy plus CTLA-4 blockade in lung cancer. Here immunoSEQ multiplex PCR was the method, and the copy in TCRdb shows in-frame clones only, minus some. This sample has tens of thousands of clones, with roughly 80% found just once. The specimen comprised peripheral blood, sampled from a patient treated with radiotherapy plus ipilimumab. Every receptor here comes from a human donor with non-small cell lung cancer who had a complete response to radiotherapy plus ipilimumab.

This sequence joins TRBV5-1 and TRBJ2-4, with 9 bases aligning to TRBD2. J gave up 1 base and V 5 bases, and 4 bases lay outside the gene matches. The CDR3 has 15 residues. Germline V gene sequence: CDR1 SGHRS, CDR2 YFSETQ. The CDR3 DNA is TGCGCCAGCAGGCCTGGACTAGCGGCCAAAAACATTCAGTACTTC. Translating it yields CASRPGLAAKNIQYF. The entire variable domain, with the rest obtained from reference TRBV5-1 and TRBJ2-4, is as follows: KAGVTQTPRYLIKTRGQQVTLSCSPISGHRSVSWYQQTPGQGLQFLFEYFSETQRNKGNFPGRFSGRQFSNSRSEMNVSTLELGDSALYLCASRPGLAAKNIQYFGAGTRLSVL.

This rearrangement joins TRBV6-4 to TRBJ2-3; D is possibly TRBD1 (6 bases). CDR3 length: 14 residues. Trimming stripped 7 bases from V and 0 bases from J, with 11 bases between. CDR1 and CDR2 from the germline V gene are MRHNA and SNTAGT. In DNA, the CDR3 is TGTGCCAGCAAAAGGGACACAAGCACAGATACGCAGTATTTT. As protein: CASKRDTSTDTQYF.

This rearrangement joins TRBV18 to TRBJ1-3, with D possibly matching TRBD1 (6 bases). The V and J ends lost 0 bases and 2 bases respectively, with 8 bases between them. CDR1 is KGHSH, CDR2 LQKENI, per germline. The CDR3 spans 15 residues. Here the CDR3 DNA reads TGTGCCAGCTCACCACCGTCAGGGGCTGGAAACACCATATATTTT. Translation: CASSPPSGAGNTIYF.

V gene TRBV9 combines with J gene TRBJ2-1; a possible D gene is TRBD2 (5 bases). CDR3 length: 14 amino acids. Germline CDR1 is SGDLS and CDR2 is YYNGEE. The V end was cut by 4 bases, the J end by 4 bases, with 12 bases between. CDR3 sequence (DNA): TGTGCCAGCAGCACACCTGGACTTTACAATGAGCAGTTCTTC. This gives the protein CASSTPGLYNEQFF.

The chain has TRBV28 and TRBJ2-3, with D possibly matching TRBD2 (6 bases). The CDR3 covers 16 residues. V lost 4 bases to trimming and J lost 0 bases, with 14 bases between them. The V gene's germline CDR1 is MDHEN and CDR2 SYDVKM. CDR3 nucleotides: TGTGCCAGCAGTTCTCCCGCTGGGACTAGCACAGATACGCAGTATTTT. Translated: CASSSPAGTSTDTQYF.

A remark on this clone: This CDR3 is also generated by other DNA sequences in the sample. The rearrangement links TRBV9 to TRBJ1-6; D uncertain. Germline V gives CDR1 SGDLS, CDR2 YYNGEE. This CDR3 is 13 amino acids long. Trimming took off 0 bases at V and 7 bases at J, with 5 bases between the two ends. The CDR3 region has the DNA TGTGCCAGCAGCGTAGGCGGAAATTCACCCCTCCACTTT. This encodes CASSVGGNSPLHF.

This clone was observed a single time. This rearrangement joins TRBV6-4 to TRBJ1-6, with TRBD1 identical over 7 bases. This CDR3 region has 17 residues. The ends lost 3 bases at V and 0 bases at J; junction bases unmatched: 5. Germline V gene lookup returns CDR1 MRHNA and CDR2 SNTAGT. CDR3 loop: CASSEGRDSSYNSPLHF. CDR3 bases: TGTGCCAGCAGTGAAGGGCGGGACAGCTCCTATAATTCACCCCTCCACTTT.

This rearrangement joins TRBV19 to TRBJ1-2; D not resolved. From germline, CDR1 is LNHDA and CDR2 SQIVND (reference sequence). The ends were cut back, 7 bases at V and 6 bases at J, with 3 bases in the middle. The CDR3 has 9 amino acids. CDR3 coding DNA: TGTGCCAGTATTAATGGCTACACCTTC. Its translation: CASINGYTF.

This clone occurred once. CDR3 nucleotides: TGTGCCAGCAGCTTAGTCCAGGGGACAGGTGCGAACACTGAAGCTTTCTTT. Its protein product is CASSLVQGTGANTEAFF. The V call is TRBV11-3, the J call TRBJ1-1, with TRBD1 matching over 8 bases. The CDR3 has 17 residues. CDR1 is SGHNT, CDR2 YENEEA, per germline. Losses at the gene ends were 1 base for V and 1 base for J; bases not matched to a gene: 8.

The genes are TRBV9 and TRBJ2-2; 7 positions match TRBD2. Trimming took 0 bases from V and 6 from J; bases not matched to a gene: 8. Germline CDR1 reads SGDLS; CDR2 reads YYNGEE. This CDR3 comprises 16 residues. DNA of the CDR3: TGTGCCAGCAGCGTAGCGGTTTGGGAGGGTGCCGGGGAGCTGTTTTTT. This translates into CASSVAVWEGAGELFF.

The chain uses TRBV2 and TRBJ1-6, with 8 bases fitting TRBD1. V was pared by 6 bases and J by 6 bases, with 4 bases of the junction left unmatched. Looked up from germline, CDR1 is SNHLY and CDR2 is FYNNEI. The CDR3 length is 14 residues. Written as DNA, the CDR3 is TGTGCCAGCAGGTCTGACAGGGGTAATTCACCCCTCCACTTT. Translation gives CASRSDRGNSPLHF.

V usage is TRBV5-4 and J usage is TRBJ2-1, with unresolved D. The CDR3 runs 12 residues. CDR1 and CDR2 (germline): SGHNT, YYREEE (reference sequence). V dropped 1 base and J dropped 7 bases, with 6 bases sitting between them. The CDR3 region has the DNA TGTGCCAGCAGCTTGACCCGGAATGAGCAGTTCTTC. Its protein product is CASSLTRNEQFF.

J is TRBJ1-5 and V is TRBV19, with D unclear. The CDR3 sequence is 14 residues long. V lost 3 bases and J lost 6, with 12 bases in between. Germline values: CDR1 LNHDA, CDR2 SQIVND (reference sequence). The CDR3 sequence: CASSIGQVGQPQHF. In DNA, the CDR3 is TGTGCCAGTAGTATTGGGCAGGTGGGTCAGCCCCAGCATTTT.

The gene calls are TRBV7-2 and TRBJ2-5; 10 bases fit TRBD2. The CDR3 runs to 15 residues. Germline V gene data show CDR1 as SGHTA and CDR2 as FQGNSA. V gave up 6 bases and J gave up 5 bases; unmatched junction bases: 9. As DNA, the CDR3 is TGTGCCAGCAGTCCCGGCCTAGCGGGAGTTGAGACCCAGTACTTC. This translates into CASSPGLAGVETQYF.

V usage is TRBV5-6 and J usage is TRBJ1-4, with a tentative D call TRBD1 (6 bases). This CDR3 region has 15 residues. CDR1 is SGHDT, CDR2 YYEEEE, per germline. Trimming removed 6 bases from V and 7 bases from J, with 19 bases in between. This chain's CDR3 is CASKLAGGAFEKLFF. The DNA of the CDR3 is TGTGCCAGCAAACTGGCGGGGGGCGCGTTTGAAAAACTGTTTTTT.

The genes are TRBV19 and TRBJ2-3; perhaps TRBD2 as D (5 bases). This CDR3 region has 14 residues. Germline CDR1 reads LNHDA; CDR2 reads SQIVND (reference sequence). The V end was cut by 5 bases, the J end by 0 bases, with 9 bases between. CDR3 coding DNA: TGTGCCAGTAGTCTCGGACTGAGCACAGATACGCAGTATTTT. It yields the protein CASSLGLSTDTQYF. The entire variable domain, with the rest obtained from reference TRBV19 and TRBJ2-3, is as follows: DGGITQSPKYLFRKEGQNVTLSCEQNLNHDAMYWYRQDPGQGLRLIYYSQIVNDFQKGDIAEGYSVSREKKESFPLTVTSAQKNPTAFYLCASSLGLSTDTQYFGPGTRLTVL.